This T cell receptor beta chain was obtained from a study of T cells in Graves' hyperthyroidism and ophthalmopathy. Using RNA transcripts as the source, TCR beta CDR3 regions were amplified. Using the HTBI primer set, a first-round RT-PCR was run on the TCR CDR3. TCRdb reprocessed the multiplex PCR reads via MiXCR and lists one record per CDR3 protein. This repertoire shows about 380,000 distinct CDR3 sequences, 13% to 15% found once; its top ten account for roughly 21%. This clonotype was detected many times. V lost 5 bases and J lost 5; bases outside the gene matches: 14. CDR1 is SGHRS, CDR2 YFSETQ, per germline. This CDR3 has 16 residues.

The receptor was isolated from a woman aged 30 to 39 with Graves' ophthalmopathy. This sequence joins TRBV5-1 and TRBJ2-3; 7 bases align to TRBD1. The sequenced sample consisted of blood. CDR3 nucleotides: TGCGCCAGCAGGTTTAAGAGGGGGCAAGGTGGAGATACGCAGTATTTT. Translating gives CASRFKRGQGGDTQYF.